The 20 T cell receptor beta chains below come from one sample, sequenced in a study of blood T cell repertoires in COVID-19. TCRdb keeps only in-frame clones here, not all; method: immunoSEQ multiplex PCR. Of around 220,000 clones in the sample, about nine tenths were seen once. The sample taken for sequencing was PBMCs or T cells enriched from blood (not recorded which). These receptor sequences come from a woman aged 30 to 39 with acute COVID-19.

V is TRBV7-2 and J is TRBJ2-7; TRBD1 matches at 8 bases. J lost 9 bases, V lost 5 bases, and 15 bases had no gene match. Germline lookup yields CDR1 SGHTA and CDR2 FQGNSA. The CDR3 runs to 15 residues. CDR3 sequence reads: CASSEMGQDLSRQYF. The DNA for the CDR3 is TGTGCCAGCAGCGAGATGGGACAGGACTTATCTCGGCAGTACTTC.

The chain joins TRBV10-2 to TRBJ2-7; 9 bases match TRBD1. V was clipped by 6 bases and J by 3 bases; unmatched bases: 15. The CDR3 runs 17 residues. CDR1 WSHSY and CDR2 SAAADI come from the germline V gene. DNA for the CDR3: TGCGCCAGCAGCACCACCTTCCCCACAGGGGGCAGCTACGAGCAGTACTTC. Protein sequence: CASSTTFPTGGSYEQYF.

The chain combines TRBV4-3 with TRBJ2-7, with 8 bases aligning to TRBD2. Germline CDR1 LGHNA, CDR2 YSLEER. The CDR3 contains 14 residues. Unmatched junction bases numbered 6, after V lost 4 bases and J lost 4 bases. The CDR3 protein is CASSPSGSGYEQYF. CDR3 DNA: TGCGCCAGCAGCCCAAGCGGGAGCGGTTACGAGCAGTACTTC.

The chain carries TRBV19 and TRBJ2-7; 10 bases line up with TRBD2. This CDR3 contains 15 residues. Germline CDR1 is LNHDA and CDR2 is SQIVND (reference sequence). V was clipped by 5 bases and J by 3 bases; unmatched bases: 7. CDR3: CASSERTSGYYEQYF. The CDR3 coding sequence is TGTGCCAGTAGTGAACGGACTAGCGGCTACTACGAGCAGTACTTC. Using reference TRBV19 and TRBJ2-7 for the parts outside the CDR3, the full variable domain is DGGITQSPKYLFRKEGQNVTLSCEQNLNHDAMYWYRQDPGQGLRLIYYSQIVNDFQKGDIAEGYSVSREKKESFPLTVTSAQKNPTAFYLCASSERTSGYYEQYFGPGTRLTVT.

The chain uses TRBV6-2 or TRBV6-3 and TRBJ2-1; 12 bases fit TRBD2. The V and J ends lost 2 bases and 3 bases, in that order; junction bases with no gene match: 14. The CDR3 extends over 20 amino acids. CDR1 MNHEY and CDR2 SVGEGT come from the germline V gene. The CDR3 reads CASSYRLGGSSGGVYNEQFF. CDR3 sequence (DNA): TGTGCCAGCAGTTACCGCCTGGGAGGATCTAGCGGGGGGGTCTACAATGAGCAGTTCTTC.

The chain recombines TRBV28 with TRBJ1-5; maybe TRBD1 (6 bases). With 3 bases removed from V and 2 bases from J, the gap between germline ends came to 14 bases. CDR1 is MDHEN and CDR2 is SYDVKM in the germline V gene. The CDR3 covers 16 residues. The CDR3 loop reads CASSFRPRGGNQPQHF. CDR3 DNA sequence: TGTGCCAGCAGTTTTCGCCCCAGGGGTGGCAATCAGCCCCAGCATTTT.

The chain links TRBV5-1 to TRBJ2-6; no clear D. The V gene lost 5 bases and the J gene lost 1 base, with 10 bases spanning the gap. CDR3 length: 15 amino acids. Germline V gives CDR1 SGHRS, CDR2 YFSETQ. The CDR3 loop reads CASREQPSGANVLTF. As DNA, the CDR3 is TGCGCCAGCAGGGAGCAGCCTTCTGGGGCCAACGTCCTGACTTTC. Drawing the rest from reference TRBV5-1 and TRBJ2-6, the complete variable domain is KAGVTQTPRYLIKTRGQQVTLSCSPISGHRSVSWYQQTPGQGLQFLFEYFSETQRNKGNFPGRFSGRQFSNSRSEMNVSTLELGDSALYLCASREQPSGANVLTFGAGSRLTVL.

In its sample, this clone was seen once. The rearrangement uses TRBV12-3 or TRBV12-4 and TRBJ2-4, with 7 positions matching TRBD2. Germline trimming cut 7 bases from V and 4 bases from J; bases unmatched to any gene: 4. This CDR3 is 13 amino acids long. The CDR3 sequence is CASTRGGKNIQYF. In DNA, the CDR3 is TGTGCCAGCACCCGCGGGGGAAAAAACATTCAGTACTTC.

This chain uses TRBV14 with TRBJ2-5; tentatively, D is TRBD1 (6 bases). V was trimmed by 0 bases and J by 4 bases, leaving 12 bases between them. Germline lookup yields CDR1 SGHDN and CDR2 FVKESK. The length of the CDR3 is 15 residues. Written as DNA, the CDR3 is TGTGCCAGCAGCCAAGATGGGGAAGGGGGAGAGACCCAGTACTTC. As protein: CASSQDGEGGETQYF.

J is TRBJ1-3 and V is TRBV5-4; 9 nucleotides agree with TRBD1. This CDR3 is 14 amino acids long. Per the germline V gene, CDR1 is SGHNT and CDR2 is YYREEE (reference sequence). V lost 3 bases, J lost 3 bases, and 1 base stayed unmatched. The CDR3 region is CASSSGQGGNTIYF. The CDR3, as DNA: TGTGCCAGCAGCTCGGGACAGGGTGGAAACACCATATATTTT.

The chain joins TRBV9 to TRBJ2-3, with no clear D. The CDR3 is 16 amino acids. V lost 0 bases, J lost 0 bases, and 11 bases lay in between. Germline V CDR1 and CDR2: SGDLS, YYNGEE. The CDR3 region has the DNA TGTGCCAGCAGCGTAGCCGGGTCTTCGAGCACAGATACGCAGTATTTT. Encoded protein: CASSVAGSSSTDTQYF. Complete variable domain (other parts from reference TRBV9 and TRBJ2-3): DSGVTQTPKHLITATGQRVTLRCSPRSGDLSVYWYQQSLDQGLQFLIQYYNGEERAKGNILERFSAQQFPDLHSELNLSSLELGDSALYFCASSVAGSSSTDTQYFGPGTRLTVL.

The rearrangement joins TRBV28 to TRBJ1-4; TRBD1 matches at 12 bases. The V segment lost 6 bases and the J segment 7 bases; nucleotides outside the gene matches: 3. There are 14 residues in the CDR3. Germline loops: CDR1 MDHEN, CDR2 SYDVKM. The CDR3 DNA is TGTGCCAGCAGGGGACAGGGGGCGGGTGAAAAACTGTTTTTT. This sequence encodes CASRGQGAGEKLFF.

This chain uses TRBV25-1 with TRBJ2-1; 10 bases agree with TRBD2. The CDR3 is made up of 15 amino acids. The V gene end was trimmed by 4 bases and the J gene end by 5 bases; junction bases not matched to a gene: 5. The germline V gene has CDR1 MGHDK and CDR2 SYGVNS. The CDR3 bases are TGTGCCAGCAGTGTAAGCGGGAGGGCCCACAATGAGCAGTTCTTC. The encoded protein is CASSVSGRAHNEQFF.

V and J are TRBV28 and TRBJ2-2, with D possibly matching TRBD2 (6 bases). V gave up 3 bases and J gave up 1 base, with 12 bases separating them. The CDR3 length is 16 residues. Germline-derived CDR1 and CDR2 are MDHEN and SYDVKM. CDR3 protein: CASSLYSAGNTGELFF. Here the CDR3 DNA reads TGTGCCAGCAGTTTGTACTCAGCGGGGAACACCGGGGAGCTGTTTTTT.

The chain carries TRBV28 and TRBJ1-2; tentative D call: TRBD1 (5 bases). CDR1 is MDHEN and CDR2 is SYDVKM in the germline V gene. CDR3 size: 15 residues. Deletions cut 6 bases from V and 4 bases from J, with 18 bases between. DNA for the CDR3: TGTGCCAGCAGCCCGACTGGGGGGGTCGGCTATGGCTACACCTTC. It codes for CASSPTGGVGYGYTF.

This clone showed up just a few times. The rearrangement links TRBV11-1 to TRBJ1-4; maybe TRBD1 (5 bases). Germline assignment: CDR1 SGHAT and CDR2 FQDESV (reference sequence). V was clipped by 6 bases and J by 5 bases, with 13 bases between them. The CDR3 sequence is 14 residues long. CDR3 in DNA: TGTGCCAGCAGAACACAGGATGGCAATGAAAAACTGTTTTTT. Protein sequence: CASRTQDGNEKLFF.

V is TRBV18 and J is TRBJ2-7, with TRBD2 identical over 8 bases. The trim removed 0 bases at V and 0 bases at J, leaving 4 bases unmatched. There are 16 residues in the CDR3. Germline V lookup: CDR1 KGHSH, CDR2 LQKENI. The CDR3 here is CASSPPGLGNSYEQYF. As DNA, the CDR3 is TGTGCCAGCTCACCACCGGGACTAGGAAACTCCTACGAGCAGTACTTC.

The CDR3 DNA sequence: TGTGCCTGGACCGGGGGGCGCGACACAGATACGCAGTATTTT. It translates to CAWTGGRDTDTQYF. This sequence joins TRBV30 and TRBJ2-3; weak D call: TRBD2 (7 bases). The CDR3 extends over 14 amino acids. V gave up 4 bases and J gave up 2 bases, with 13 bases separating them. Germline CDR1 GTSNPN, CDR2 SVGIG (reference sequence).

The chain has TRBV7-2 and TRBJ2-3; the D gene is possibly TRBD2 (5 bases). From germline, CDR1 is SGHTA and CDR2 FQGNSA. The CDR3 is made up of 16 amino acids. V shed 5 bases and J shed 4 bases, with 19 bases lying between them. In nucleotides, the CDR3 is TGTGCCAGCAGCGCGTTCGGGATCGAGTTTGCAGATACGCAGTATTTT. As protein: CASSAFGIEFADTQYF.

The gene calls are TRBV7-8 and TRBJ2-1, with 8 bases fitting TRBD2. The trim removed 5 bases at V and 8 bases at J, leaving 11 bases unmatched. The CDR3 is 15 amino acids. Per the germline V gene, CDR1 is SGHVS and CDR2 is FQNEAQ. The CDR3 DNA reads TGTGCCAGCAGCCGCTGGCGACTAGCGCAGGATGAGCAGTTCTTC. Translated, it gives CASSRWRLAQDEQFF.